One and the same sample provided the 4 T cell receptor beta chains below, sequenced in a study of early T cells in non-severe SARS-CoV-2 infection. TCRdb re-analysed the 5' RACE reads in MiXCR, keeping a single row per CDR3 protein. The data show 20,000 to 30,000 distinct CDR3 sequences, with roughly 4.1% seen just once and 4.4% held by the top ten. The sequenced sample consisted of whole blood. Every receptor here comes from an adult who was a healthcare worker with PCR-confirmed SARS-CoV-2 infection or an uninfected control (not recorded which).

Remarks on this clonotype: One end of the junction fails to match germline, which may point to a read error. V usage is TRBV9 and J usage is TRBJ2-6; D is unresolved. Looked up from germline, CDR1 is SGDLS and CDR2 is YYNGEE. The CDR3 spans 12 residues. The CDR3 is CASSSGTNVLTF. The CDR3 DNA sequence: TGTGCCAGCAGTTCTGGGACCAACGTCCTGACTTTC.

The J gene is TRBJ1-2, the V gene TRBV28; D remains unclear. The CDR3 runs to 15 residues. Germline assignment: CDR1 MDHEN and CDR2 SYDVKM. The V end was cut by 6 bases, the J end by 5 bases, with 19 bases between. CDR3: CASRDWSFLGYGYTF. The CDR3 bases are TGTGCCAGCAGGGACTGGAGTTTTTTAGGTTATGGCTACACCTTC.

This clonotype was seen many times. The rearrangement joins TRBV7-2 to TRBJ1-2; D unresolved. This CDR3 contains 15 residues. Germline V gene lookup returns CDR1 SGHTA and CDR2 FQGNSA. V was cut by 4 bases and J by 7 bases, with 19 bases left in between. The CDR3 loop is CASSSGIDGARGYTF. The CDR3 DNA is TGTGCCAGCAGCTCAGGTATAGACGGTGCCCGTGGCTACACCTTC.

The sample holds many counts of this clonotype. The gene calls are TRBV3-1 and TRBJ1-2; tentatively, D is TRBD1 (5 bases). This CDR3 comprises 14 residues. V was cut by 1 base and J by 5 bases, with 11 bases left in between. Looked up from germline, CDR1 is LGHDT and CDR2 is YNNKEL (reference sequence). CDR3 DNA: TGTGCCAGCAGCCAAGGACGGGACCGATATGGCTACACCTTC. As protein: CASSQGRDRYGYTF.